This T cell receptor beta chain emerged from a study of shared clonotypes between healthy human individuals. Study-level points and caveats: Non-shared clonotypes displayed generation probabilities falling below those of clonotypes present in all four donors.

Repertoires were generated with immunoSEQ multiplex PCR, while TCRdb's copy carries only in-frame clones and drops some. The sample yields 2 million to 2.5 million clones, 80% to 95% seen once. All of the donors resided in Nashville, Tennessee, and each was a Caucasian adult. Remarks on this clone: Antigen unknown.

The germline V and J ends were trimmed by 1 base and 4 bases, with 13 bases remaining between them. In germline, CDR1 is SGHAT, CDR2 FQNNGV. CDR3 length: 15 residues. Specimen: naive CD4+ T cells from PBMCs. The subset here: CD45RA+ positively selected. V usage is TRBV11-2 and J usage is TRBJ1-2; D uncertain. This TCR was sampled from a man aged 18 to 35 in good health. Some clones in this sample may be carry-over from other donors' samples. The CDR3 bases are TGTGCCAGCAGCTTAGGGGCCAGCTGGGCCTATGGCTACACCTTC. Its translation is CASSLGASWAYGYTF.